The clone carrying this T cell receptor beta chain was found a few times. Its antigen is unidentified. TCRdb ran MiXCR on the reads and lists one entry per CDR3 protein. This table has approximately 600,000 distinct CDR3 sequences, around two fifths appearing once. This specimen belongs to a study of T cell repertoires in cytomegalovirus infection. Germline V gives CDR1 SGHTA, CDR2 FQGNSA. The CDR3 extends over 15 amino acids. V lost 5 bases, J lost 10 bases, and 6 bases stayed unmatched. The source was cultured PBMCs, collected from culture after CMV antigen stimulation. V gene TRBV7-2 combines with J gene TRBJ2-1; 15 bases are shared with TRBD2. This receptor was identified in a human donor in good health (CMV status not recorded). Some clones in this sample may be carry-over from other donors' samples. CDR3: CASSEGGLAGGEQFF. The CDR3 DNA reads TGTGCCAGCAGCGAGGGGGGACTAGCGGGAGGCGAGCAGTTCTTC. Variable domain in full (rest from reference TRBV7-2 and TRBJ2-1): GAGVSQSPSNKVTEKGKDVELRCDPISGHTALYWYRQSLGQGLEFLIYFQGNSAPDKSGLPSDRFSAERTGGSVSTLTIQRTQQEDSAVYLCASSEGGLAGGEQFFGPGTRLTVL.